Each of the 12 T cell receptor beta chains below was sequenced from the same sample in a study of Ad26.COV2.S vaccination and SARS-CoV-2 variants. Here immunoSEQ multiplex PCR was the method, and the copy in TCRdb shows in-frame clones only, minus some. The table has around 350,000 clones, 92% seen once. Sequencing was performed on peripheral blood, taken after recovery from COVID-19. All receptors derive from a human donor who had recovered from COVID-19.

The chain couples TRBV15 to TRBJ1-4; 8 positions match TRBD1. J was trimmed by 0 bases and V by 0 bases; bases with no gene match: 3. The CDR3 has 17 residues. Germline loops: CDR1 LNHNV, CDR2 YYDKDF (reference sequence). In DNA form, the CDR3 reads TGTGCCACCAGCAGAGAGACAGGGGTTGCAACTAATGAAAAACTGTTTTTT. Amino acids: CATSRETGVATNEKLFF.

J is TRBJ2-1 and V is TRBV19; the D gene is possibly TRBD1 (6 bases). CDR3 size: 14 residues. V was pared by 6 bases and J by 8 bases, with 17 bases between. Germline CDR1 is LNHDA and CDR2 is SQIVND (reference sequence). The CDR3 DNA reads TGTGCCAGTAGAACACAGGGATTGGGTGATGAGCAGTTCTTC. It specifies CASRTQGLGDEQFF.

The chain joins TRBV5-1 to TRBJ1-2; tentative D call: TRBD1 (5 bases). The germline CDR1 and CDR2 sequences are SGHRS and YFSETQ. The CDR3 runs 15 residues. Trimming removed 4 bases at V and 4 bases at J, with 17 bases between. CDR3: CASSPMNEGLYGYTF. The CDR3 DNA sequence: TGCGCCAGCAGCCCGATGAATGAGGGGCTCTATGGCTACACCTTC.

The gene calls are TRBV19 and TRBJ1-4; D not certain. Germline CDR1 and CDR2: LNHDA and SQIVND (reference sequence). Trimming took off 1 base at V and 5 bases at J, with 14 bases between the two ends. The CDR3 contains 16 residues. For the CDR3, the DNA is TGTGCCAGTAGTATAGGAAATTGGGAAAGAAATGAAAAACTGTTTTTT. It is translated as CASSIGNWERNEKLFF.

The sample holds one count of this clone. The chain has TRBV6-6 and TRBJ1-1, with 7 bases matching TRBD1. V trimming: 2 bases; J trimming: 7 bases; junction bases outside the gene matches: 10. The germline gives CDR1 MNHNY, CDR2 SVGAGI (reference sequence). This CDR3 is built from 15 residues. The CDR3 protein is CASSYAEQGYSEAFF. The CDR3 nucleotides read TGTGCCAGCAGTTACGCCGAACAGGGGTATAGTGAAGCTTTCTTT.

This clone was detected only once. The V gene is TRBV27, the J gene TRBJ1-1, with 8 bases fitting TRBD1. Germline CDR1 is MNHEY and CDR2 is SMNVEV (reference sequence). Germline trimming cut 4 bases from V and 4 bases from J; bases unmatched to any gene: 5. The CDR3 covers 14 residues. In DNA, the CDR3 is TGTGCCAGCAGTTGGTCAGGGGGCGTCACTGAAGCTTTCTTT. Translating gives CASSWSGGVTEAFF.

The V and J genes are TRBV7-2 and TRBJ1-2; 8 nucleotides line up with TRBD1. Trimming took 4 bases from V and 2 from J; bases not matched to a gene: 6. The CDR3 contains 15 residues. Germline V gene data show CDR1 as SGHTA and CDR2 as FQGNSA. The chain's CDR3 is CASSSLGQANYGYTF. DNA for the CDR3: TGTGCCAGCAGCTCCCTGGGACAGGCAAACTATGGCTACACCTTC.

The rearrangement uses TRBV7-9 and TRBJ1-1; TRBD1 agrees at 7 bases. The CDR3 length is 13 residues. Germline-derived CDR1 and CDR2 are SEHNR and FQNEAQ (reference sequence). With V trimmed by 7 bases and J by 5 bases, 7 bases remained unmatched. The CDR3 DNA sequence: TGTGCCAGCATCCGACAGGGAGGTACTGAAGCTTTCTTT. Translating gives CASIRQGGTEAFF.

The rearrangement links TRBV27 to TRBJ1-2; no definite D call. The CDR3 is 18 amino acids. The ends were cut back, 5 bases at V and 2 bases at J, with 24 bases in the middle. Per germline, CDR1 MNHEY and CDR2 SMNVEV (reference sequence). DNA for the CDR3: TGTGCCAGCAGTCCCCACTATCGGGCCAAACCCTTGAACTATGGCTACACCTTC. Protein product: CASSPHYRAKPLNYGYTF.

This chain links TRBV25-1 with TRBJ2-7; weak D call: TRBD1 (5 bases). Trimming removed 2 bases from V and 1 base from J, with 6 bases in between. Germline V gene data show CDR1 as MGHDK and CDR2 as SYGVNS. CDR3 size: 13 residues. CDR3 nucleotide sequence: TGTGCCAGCAGTGAAAAGGGGTCCTACGAGCAGTACTTC. Protein sequence: CASSEKGSYEQYF.

The rearrangement links TRBV7-9 to TRBJ2-5; D tentatively fits TRBD1 or TRBD2 (6 bases each). In germline, CDR1 is SEHNR, CDR2 FQNEAQ (reference sequence). V shed 6 bases and J shed 4 bases, with 18 bases lying between them. This CDR3 contains 15 residues. DNA of the CDR3: TGTGCCAGCAGGAGTACTAGGGGGGCAAGAGAGACCCAGTACTTC. It encodes CASRSTRGARETQYF.

The chain recombines TRBV3-1 (or the pseudogene TRBV3-2) with TRBJ2-3, with 11 bases identical to TRBD2. CDR1 is LGHDT, CDR2 YNNKEL, per germline (reference sequence). CDR3 size: 17 residues. Unmatched junction bases numbered 7, after V lost 3 bases and J lost 2 bases. This CDR3 reads CASSHSSGGISTDTQYF. The DNA for the CDR3 is TGTGCCAGCAGCCACTCTAGCGGGGGGATCTCCACAGATACGCAGTATTTT.